A selection of T cell receptor beta chains follows, all from one sample in a study of T cells expressing NK-cell markers. From the 5' RACE reads, TCRdb lists one entry per CDR3 protein and no DNA. The table gives 130,000 to 150,000 distinct CDR3 sequences; the top ten clones make up 12% of it. Sample: blood T cells: a sorted CD56 or NKG2C T cell subset, CD4+ or CD8+ T cells, or bulk PBMC T cells (not recorded which). The receptors were gathered from a man younger than 30 in good health. CDR3s include the opening cysteine and the closing phenylalanine or tryptophan.

CDR3 protein: CASSSIVFNEQFF; J gene: TRBJ2-1; V gene: TRBV6-2/TRBV6-3
CDR3 protein: CASSPSGGYNEQFF; J gene: TRBJ2-1; V gene: TRBV6-2/TRBV6-3
CDR3 protein: CATSYLGGPYEQYF; J gene: TRBJ2-7; V gene: TRBV12-3/TRBV12-4
CDR3 protein: CASRFGQGVSYEQYF; J gene: TRBJ2-7; V gene: TRBV27
CDR3 protein: CASSWTSGRRDTQYF; J gene: TRBJ2-3; V gene: TRBV7-6
CDR3 protein: CASTPSGRNEQYF; J gene: TRBJ2-7; V gene: TRBV7-9
CDR3 protein: CATSRDFGRVKNIQYF; J gene: TRBJ2-4; V gene: TRBV15
CDR3 protein: CASGLAGYNEQFF; J gene: TRBJ2-1; V gene: TRBV12-5
CDR3 protein: CASSPFLGGALASTDTQYF; J gene: TRBJ2-3; V gene: TRBV27
CDR3 protein: CASSPPGVTEAFF; J gene: TRBJ1-1; V gene: TRBV6-1
CDR3 protein: CASSGTGTSPTGELFF; J gene: TRBJ2-2; V gene: TRBV7-9
CDR3 protein: CASSQDKSGRRHTGELFF; J gene: TRBJ2-2; V gene: TRBV3-1
CDR3 protein: CASSQGTGGFVQFF; J gene: TRBJ2-1; V gene: TRBV14
CDR3 protein: CASSRPGMDEKLFF; J gene: TRBJ1-4; V gene: TRBV7-2
CDR3 protein: CASGGPVDEQFF; J gene: TRBJ2-1; V gene: TRBV3-1
CDR3 protein: CAMLGGANTGELFF; J gene: TRBJ2-2; V gene: TRBV12-3/TRBV12-4
CDR3 protein: CASSPARQPQHF; J gene: TRBJ1-5; V gene: TRBV12-3/TRBV12-4
CDR3 protein: CASNIKPGQVNNEQFF; J gene: TRBJ2-1; V gene: TRBV6-1
CDR3 protein: CASRDGLADTQYF; J gene: TRBJ2-3; V gene: TRBV7-6
CDR3 protein: CASSLAAGGSYNEQFF; J gene: TRBJ2-1; V gene: TRBV7-6
CDR3 protein: CASSFETSGSYEQYF; J gene: TRBJ2-7; V gene: TRBV5-1
CDR3 protein: CASSLDGKETQYF; J gene: TRBJ2-5; V gene: TRBV7-9
CDR3 protein: CASSLGSGYTF; J gene: TRBJ1-2; V gene: TRBV5-1
CDR3 protein: CASSQRLAGVSRDNEQFF; J gene: TRBJ2-1; V gene: TRBV14
CDR3 protein: CSARDSWTGGEDTQYF; J gene: TRBJ2-3; V gene: TRBV20-1
CDR3 protein: CASSSLDGGSSYNEQFF; J gene: TRBJ2-1; V gene: TRBV7-9
CDR3 protein: CASSPGLAGAPGELFF; J gene: TRBJ2-2; V gene: TRBV6-1
CDR3 protein: CASSPGLGASTDTQYF; J gene: TRBJ2-3; V gene: TRBV27
CDR3 protein: CASTTREGQPQHF; J gene: TRBJ1-5; V gene: TRBV12-3/TRBV12-4
CDR3 protein: CASRDRYQETQYF; J gene: TRBJ2-5; V gene: TRBV7-8
CDR3 protein: CSARDNGGRDYNEQFF; J gene: TRBJ2-1; V gene: TRBV20-1
CDR3 protein: CASSISGTPLDEQFF; J gene: TRBJ2-1; V gene: TRBV5-6
CDR3 protein: CASSLGGRGPTGELFF; J gene: TRBJ2-2; V gene: TRBV5-6
CDR3 protein: CSASDPSSAADTQYF; J gene: TRBJ2-3; V gene: TRBV29-1
CDR3 protein: CASSSETGHPAEGQFF; J gene: TRBJ2-1; V gene: TRBV7-9
CDR3 protein: CASSIGDGDIGYNEQFF; J gene: TRBJ2-1; V gene: TRBV19
CDR3 protein: CASSSTDEYEQYF; J gene: TRBJ2-7; V gene: TRBV27
CDR3 protein: CASSLAGGEPQHF; J gene: TRBJ1-5; V gene: TRBV7-2
CDR3 protein: CASSQDAGGGTGELFF; J gene: TRBJ2-2; V gene: TRBV4-2
CDR3 protein: CASSWGGNQPQHF; J gene: TRBJ1-5; V gene: TRBV27
CDR3 protein: CSVEDEGTRRNNEQFF; J gene: TRBJ2-1; V gene: TRBV29-1
CDR3 protein: CATLSAYGYTF; J gene: TRBJ1-2; V gene: TRBV6-6
CDR3 protein: CASSPTRAGSKNIQYF; J gene: TRBJ2-4; V gene: TRBV12-3/TRBV12-4
CDR3 protein: CASSLVGEYYGYTF; J gene: TRBJ1-2; V gene: TRBV5-4
CDR3 protein: CASSLGRDGIYNEQFF; J gene: TRBJ2-1; V gene: TRBV5-1
CDR3 protein: CSASPSESYEQYF; J gene: TRBJ2-7; V gene: TRBV20-1
CDR3 protein: CSALGHSGGELFF; J gene: TRBJ2-2; V gene: TRBV20-1
CDR3 protein: CASSDLLPRVTDTQYF; J gene: TRBJ2-3; V gene: TRBV6-1
CDR3 protein: CASSQEGRSGYIYEQYF; J gene: TRBJ2-7; V gene: TRBV4-3
CDR3 protein: CSIPGGARGYTF; J gene: TRBJ1-2; V gene: TRBV29-1
CDR3 protein: CAWSASSDEQFF; J gene: TRBJ2-1; V gene: TRBV30
CDR3 protein: CASSTRLGREEFVVETQYF; J gene: TRBJ2-5; V gene: TRBV28
CDR3 protein: CSVASGLAGADEQFF; J gene: TRBJ2-1; V gene: TRBV29-1
CDR3 protein: CASSRGQGYTF; J gene: TRBJ1-2; V gene: TRBV6-5
CDR3 protein: CAWSADSSSSGANVLTF; J gene: TRBJ2-6; V gene: TRBV30
CDR3 protein: CASSPSSGGETQYF; J gene: TRBJ2-5; V gene: TRBV18
CDR3 protein: CASSALPSLNEQFF; J gene: TRBJ2-1; V gene: TRBV2
CDR3 protein: CATSRSGGVVQPQHF; J gene: TRBJ1-5; V gene: TRBV15
CDR3 protein: CASSPPPGELFF; J gene: TRBJ2-2; V gene: TRBV3-1
CDR3 protein: CASSEGWMNTGELFF; J gene: TRBJ2-2; V gene: TRBV6-1